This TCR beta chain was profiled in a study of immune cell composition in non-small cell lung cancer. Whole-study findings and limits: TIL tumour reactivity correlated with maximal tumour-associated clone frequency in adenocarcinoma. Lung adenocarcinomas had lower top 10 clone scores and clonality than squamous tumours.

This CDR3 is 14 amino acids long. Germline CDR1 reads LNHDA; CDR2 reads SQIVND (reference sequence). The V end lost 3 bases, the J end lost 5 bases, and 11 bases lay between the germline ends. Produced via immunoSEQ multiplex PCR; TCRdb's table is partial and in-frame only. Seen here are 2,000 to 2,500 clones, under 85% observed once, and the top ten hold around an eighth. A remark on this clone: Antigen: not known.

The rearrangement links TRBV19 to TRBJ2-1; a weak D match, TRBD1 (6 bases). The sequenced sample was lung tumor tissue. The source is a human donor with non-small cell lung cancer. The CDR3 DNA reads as TGTGCCAGTAGTATCTGGACAGCACACAATGAGCAGTTCTTC. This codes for CASSIWTAHNEQFF.